This TCR beta chain was found in a study of T cell changes during pregnancy in multiple sclerosis. Clones were read by immunoSEQ multiplex PCR, and TCRdb kept only the in-frame ones, dropping some. The sample has about 33,000 clones; roughly 90% are singletons. Trimming shortened V by 3 bases and J by 10 bases, and 13 bases separated the two germline ends. The germline gives CDR1 MNHEY, CDR2 SVGAGI. This CDR3 spans 14 amino acids. This clone was detected only a few times. This specimen consisted of CD4+ T cells from peripheral blood mononuclear cells, obtained in the second trimester of pregnancy. The chain recombines TRBV6-5 with TRBJ1-6; TRBD1 might be the D (5 bases). The receptor comes from a female donor in good health, enrolled as a control in a pregnancy study. This CDR3 is CASSYLDTRSPLHF. DNA for the CDR3: TGTGCCAGCAGTTATCTGGACACTCGATCACCCCTCCACTTT.